This note documents a single T cell receptor (beta chain) sequence. The data belong to a study of blood T cells in healthy people across ages. Then a second PCR, running roughly 6 to 11 cycles, was carried out with a sample-barcoded 5' primer and a J-beta primer mix. From the 5' RACE reads, TCRdb called clonotypes with MiXCR, one entry per CDR3 protein. The table includes approximately 900,000 distinct CDR3 sequences, roughly 50% detected once. Germline lookup yields CDR1 MNHEY and CDR2 SVGAGI. This CDR3 is built from 14 residues. Trimming removed 0 bases from V and 0 bases from J, with 5 bases in between.

This sequence originates from a man aged 30 to 45 in good health. Sequenced input: blood. The genes are TRBV6-5 and TRBJ1-2, with D uncertain. As DNA, the CDR3 is TGTGCCAGCAGTTACTCCATCCCTAACTATGGCTACACCTTC. Encoded protein: CASSYSIPNYGYTF.